The rows below give T cell receptor beta chains drawn from one sample of a study of neoadjuvant anti-PD-1 for oral cavity cancer. Libraries were prepared by immunoSEQ multiplex PCR; TCRdb keeps only in-frame clonotypes and omits some of them. Among about 23,000 clones listed, 25% to 30% were seen once. The sequences come from tumor tissue, collected after nivolumab (anti-PD-1) treatment. The receptors derive from a person aged 35-80 years with oral cavity squamous cell carcinoma. Each CDR3 is given with its conserved first and last residue. D genes are given only for firm matches. The size of a clone is reported for some rows only, either as once, few or many, or as a class for expanded clones.

clone_size: few; j_call: TRBJ2-1; cdr3_length: 15; v_call: TRBV25-1; d_call: -; cdr3_nt: TGTGCCAGCAGCCCAGGAACGATATCCTACAATGAGCAGTTCTTC; cdr3_aa: CASSPGTISYNEQFF
clone_size: -; j_call: TRBJ1-2; cdr3_length: 14; v_call: TRBV7-2; d_call: -; cdr3_nt: TGTGCCAGCAGCCGGGCCCGGGGGCAGGGAGGCTACACCTTC; cdr3_aa: CASSRARGQGGYTF
clone_size: -; j_call: TRBJ2-2; cdr3_length: 11; v_call: TRBV20-1; d_call: -; cdr3_nt: TGCAGTGCTACCTCCACCGGGGAGCTGTTTTTT; cdr3_aa: CSATSTGELFF
clone_size: -; j_call: TRBJ2-2; cdr3_length: 14; v_call: TRBV27; d_call: -; cdr3_nt: TGTGCCAGCAGTTTAACAAAGGGAGCCGGGGAGCTGTTTTTT; cdr3_aa: CASSLTKGAGELFF
clone_size: -; j_call: TRBJ2-5; cdr3_length: 13; v_call: TRBV27; d_call: -; cdr3_nt: TGTGCCAGTAGCGGTTGGGGCCAAGAGACCCAGTACTTC; cdr3_aa: CASSGWGQETQYF
clone_size: -; j_call: TRBJ1-2; cdr3_length: 14; v_call: TRBV5-1; d_call: TRBD1; cdr3_nt: TGCGCCAGCAGCTCGCAGGGACAGGATTATGGCTACACCTTC; cdr3_aa: CASSSQGQDYGYTF
clone_size: -; j_call: TRBJ2-5; cdr3_length: 12; v_call: TRBV6-4; d_call: -; cdr3_nt: TGTGCCAGCAGTGACTCGAGAGAGACCCAGTACTTC; cdr3_aa: CASSDSRETQYF
clone_size: few; j_call: TRBJ1-1; cdr3_length: 13; v_call: TRBV4-1; d_call: -; cdr3_nt: TGCGCCAGCAGAAGACAGCCGAACACTGAAGCTTTCTTT; cdr3_aa: CASRRQPNTEAFF
clone_size: -; j_call: TRBJ1-2; cdr3_length: 13; v_call: TRBV18; d_call: -; cdr3_nt: TGTGCCAGCTCACCACCTGCGGGCTATGGCTACACCTTC; cdr3_aa: CASSPPAGYGYTF
clone_size: few; j_call: TRBJ1-3; cdr3_length: 16; v_call: TRBV7-2; d_call: TRBD1; cdr3_nt: TGTGCCAGCACACCCCAAGGGGGCCCATCTAAAAACACCATATATTTT; cdr3_aa: CASTPQGGPSKNTIYF
clone_size: few; j_call: TRBJ2-1; cdr3_length: 13; v_call: TRBV6-6; d_call: -; cdr3_nt: TGTGCCAGCAGTTTAGGGGAACGCAATGAGCAGTTCTTC; cdr3_aa: CASSLGERNEQFF
clone_size: -; j_call: TRBJ2-3; cdr3_length: 16; v_call: TRBV15; d_call: -; cdr3_nt: TGTGCCACCAGCAGCCGCCAAGGGTCGGTTTCAGATACGCAGTATTTT; cdr3_aa: CATSSRQGSVSDTQYF
clone_size: -; j_call: TRBJ2-7; cdr3_length: 13; v_call: TRBV9; d_call: TRBD2; cdr3_nt: TGTGCCAGCAGCGTAGAGAGCGGGAGGGAGCAGTACTTC; cdr3_aa: CASSVESGREQYF
clone_size: -; j_call: TRBJ1-2; cdr3_length: 15; v_call: TRBV6-5; d_call: TRBD1; cdr3_nt: TGTGCCAGCAGTCGACAGGGGGGGAGAGGCTATGGCTACACCTTC; cdr3_aa: CASSRQGGRGYGYTF
clone_size: -; j_call: TRBJ2-1; cdr3_length: 14; v_call: TRBV5-1; d_call: -; cdr3_nt: TGCGCCAGCAGCTTGAGTGGACTCAGTAATGAGCAGTTCTTC; cdr3_aa: CASSLSGLSNEQFF
clone_size: -; j_call: TRBJ2-7; cdr3_length: 12; v_call: TRBV4-1; d_call: TRBD2; cdr3_nt: TGCGCCTCTAGCGGGACTTCCTACGAGCAGTACTTC; cdr3_aa: CASSGTSYEQYF
clone_size: -; j_call: TRBJ2-6; cdr3_length: 16; v_call: TRBV6-5; d_call: -; cdr3_nt: TGTGCCAGCAGTTACGGGCAGGGCTCTGGGGCCAACGTCCTGACTTTC; cdr3_aa: CASSYGQGSGANVLTF
clone_size: -; j_call: TRBJ1-5; cdr3_length: 15; v_call: TRBV6-5; d_call: -; cdr3_nt: TGTGCCAGCAGGCCCGGGGCGTATAGCAATCAGCCCCAGCATTTT; cdr3_aa: CASRPGAYSNQPQHF
clone_size: -; j_call: TRBJ2-2; cdr3_length: 15; v_call: TRBV29-1; d_call: -; cdr3_nt: TGCAGCGCCTACCTGGGACTCACGAACACCGGGGAGCTGTTTTTT; cdr3_aa: CSAYLGLTNTGELFF
clone_size: -; j_call: TRBJ2-7; cdr3_length: 13; v_call: TRBV29-1; d_call: TRBD2; cdr3_nt: TGCAGCGTTAGCAGCGGGAGTTCCTACGAGCAGTACTTC; cdr3_aa: CSVSSGSSYEQYF
clone_size: few; j_call: TRBJ2-5; cdr3_length: 13; v_call: TRBV30; d_call: -; cdr3_nt: TGTGCCTGGAGCGACACCCACCACGAGACCCAGTACTTC; cdr3_aa: CAWSDTHHETQYF
clone_size: few; j_call: TRBJ1-5; cdr3_length: 14; v_call: TRBV7-9; d_call: -; cdr3_nt: TGTGCCAGCAGCTCCCAGGCGGAGGGCGCAGACCAGCATTTT; cdr3_aa: CASSSQAEGADQHF
clone_size: -; j_call: TRBJ2-7; cdr3_length: 13; v_call: TRBV27; d_call: -; cdr3_nt: TGTGCCAGCAGTTATTCCCAAGGTGGGGAGCAGTACTTC; cdr3_aa: CASSYSQGGEQYF
clone_size: -; j_call: TRBJ2-1; cdr3_length: 16; v_call: TRBV4-1; d_call: -; cdr3_nt: TGCGCCAGCAGCCAAGATCGCGGTTATTGGGCAAATGAGCAGTTCTTC; cdr3_aa: CASSQDRGYWANEQFF
clone_size: many; j_call: TRBJ2-2; cdr3_length: 18; v_call: TRBV6-1; d_call: TRBD1; cdr3_nt: TGTGCCAGCAGTGGTCGGACAGGGGGCTTTTTGAAGTCCGGGGAGCTGTTTTTT; cdr3_aa: CASSGRTGGFLKSGELFF
clone_size: few; j_call: TRBJ2-7; cdr3_length: 11; v_call: TRBV10-2; d_call: -; cdr3_nt: TGCGCCAGCAGTGAAGGGCTAGGGCAGTACTTC; cdr3_aa: CASSEGLGQYF
clone_size: -; j_call: TRBJ2-3; cdr3_length: 14; v_call: TRBV27; d_call: -; cdr3_nt: TGTGCCAGCAGTTTTGGTCTTATGACAGATACGCAGTATTTT; cdr3_aa: CASSFGLMTDTQYF
clone_size: once; j_call: TRBJ1-2; cdr3_length: 15; v_call: TRBV5-4; d_call: -; cdr3_nt: TGTGCCAGCACCGAGGGGCGGGGAGGGTTCGGTGGCTACACCTTC; cdr3_aa: CASTEGRGGFGGYTF
clone_size: few; j_call: TRBJ1-3; cdr3_length: 14; v_call: TRBV2; d_call: -; cdr3_nt: TGTGCCAGCAGTACTTCAGGGGCTGGAAACACCATATATTTT; cdr3_aa: CASSTSGAGNTIYF
clone_size: -; j_call: TRBJ2-3; cdr3_length: 15; v_call: TRBV28; d_call: TRBD2; cdr3_nt: TGTGCCAGCAGTGGGCTAGCGGGAGGCACAGATACGCAGTATTTT; cdr3_aa: CASSGLAGGTDTQYF
clone_size: -; j_call: TRBJ1-1; cdr3_length: 14; v_call: TRBV27; d_call: -; cdr3_nt: TGTGCCAGCAGTTTCTCAGGAAGGGACACTGAAGCTTTCTTT; cdr3_aa: CASSFSGRDTEAFF
clone_size: -; j_call: TRBJ2-2; cdr3_length: 13; v_call: TRBV28; d_call: -; cdr3_nt: TGTGCCAGCACCCAGCTAAGGGCCGGGGAGCTGTTTTTT; cdr3_aa: CASTQLRAGELFF
clone_size: few; j_call: TRBJ2-1; cdr3_length: 17; v_call: TRBV13; d_call: -; cdr3_nt: TGTGCCAGCAGCCTAGCGTCCAGGGGACGTTCCTACAATGAGCAGTTCTTC; cdr3_aa: CASSLASRGRSYNEQFF
clone_size: -; j_call: TRBJ2-5; cdr3_length: 14; v_call: TRBV5-1; d_call: TRBD2; cdr3_nt: TGCGCCAGCAGCTTTAGCGGGAGGCAAGAGACCCAGTACTTC; cdr3_aa: CASSFSGRQETQYF
clone_size: -; j_call: TRBJ1-1; cdr3_length: 13; v_call: TRBV11-1; d_call: -; cdr3_nt: TGTGCCAGCAGCTTATCAGGGGTGGCTGAAGCTTTCTTT; cdr3_aa: CASSLSGVAEAFF
clone_size: many; j_call: TRBJ2-1; cdr3_length: 15; v_call: TRBV2; d_call: TRBD2; cdr3_nt: TGTGCCAGCAGTGGCGAGCTAGCGGTGTACAATGAGCAGTTCTTC; cdr3_aa: CASSGELAVYNEQFF
clone_size: medium-sized; j_call: TRBJ2-1; cdr3_length: 13; v_call: TRBV9; d_call: -; cdr3_nt: TGTGCCAGCAGCGTAGGGGTAGCAAACGAGCAGTTCTTC; cdr3_aa: CASSVGVANEQFF
clone_size: few; j_call: TRBJ1-2; cdr3_length: 15; v_call: TRBV27; d_call: -; cdr3_nt: TGTGCCAGCAGTCTCGACCCTGGACAGTCAGACGGCTACACCTTC; cdr3_aa: CASSLDPGQSDGYTF
clone_size: few; j_call: TRBJ1-1; cdr3_length: 15; v_call: TRBV6-1; d_call: -; cdr3_nt: TGTGCCAGCAGGCGGGACCTTACATCTACCACTGAAGCTTTCTTT; cdr3_aa: CASRRDLTSTTEAFF
clone_size: few; j_call: TRBJ1-5; cdr3_length: 15; v_call: TRBV5-5; d_call: TRBD1; cdr3_nt: TGTGCCAGCAGCTTGGAAGGACAGGGCAATCAGCCCCAGCATTTT; cdr3_aa: CASSLEGQGNQPQHF
clone_size: -; j_call: TRBJ1-1; cdr3_length: 12; v_call: TRBV30; d_call: -; cdr3_nt: TGTGCCTGGAGTGTCTGGGACACTGAAGCTTTCTTT; cdr3_aa: CAWSVWDTEAFF
clone_size: -; j_call: TRBJ2-7; cdr3_length: 13; v_call: TRBV18; d_call: TRBD1; cdr3_nt: TGTGCCAGCTCAGGGACAGGGGTCTACGAGCAGTACTTC; cdr3_aa: CASSGTGVYEQYF
clone_size: -; j_call: TRBJ2-5; cdr3_length: 14; v_call: TRBV7-9; d_call: -; cdr3_nt: TGTGCCAGCAGCTCTTACCGGGACGAAGAGACCCAGTACTTC; cdr3_aa: CASSSYRDEETQYF
clone_size: -; j_call: TRBJ2-7; cdr3_length: 13; v_call: TRBV2; d_call: -; cdr3_nt: TGTGCCAGCGGCAACGGTCGCTCCTACGAGCAGTACTTC; cdr3_aa: CASGNGRSYEQYF
clone_size: -; j_call: TRBJ1-1; cdr3_length: 14; v_call: TRBV11-1; d_call: -; cdr3_nt: TGTGCCAGCAGCCCAGGGGTACCATTGACTGAAGCTTTCTTT; cdr3_aa: CASSPGVPLTEAFF
clone_size: -; j_call: TRBJ2-2; cdr3_length: 16; v_call: TRBV9; d_call: -; cdr3_nt: TGTGCCAGCAGCGTAGCCGCTATCGGCAAAACCGGGGAGCTGTTTTTT; cdr3_aa: CASSVAAIGKTGELFF
clone_size: -; j_call: TRBJ2-2; cdr3_length: 16; v_call: TRBV2; d_call: -; cdr3_nt: TGTGCCAGCAGTGAAGAGGGCGGTCTGAACACCGGGGAGCTGTTTTTT; cdr3_aa: CASSEEGGLNTGELFF
clone_size: many; j_call: TRBJ2-3; cdr3_length: 15; v_call: TRBV30; d_call: -; cdr3_nt: TGTGCCTGGAGTGACCTGGGGTTAAGTACAGATACGCAGTATTTT; cdr3_aa: CAWSDLGLSTDTQYF
clone_size: many; j_call: TRBJ2-7; cdr3_length: 16; v_call: TRBV9; d_call: TRBD1; cdr3_nt: TGTGCCAGCAGCACAGATGACAGGGGGTATATCGACGAGCAGTACTTC; cdr3_aa: CASSTDDRGYIDEQYF
clone_size: once; j_call: TRBJ2-6; cdr3_length: 14; v_call: TRBV21-1; d_call: -; cdr3_nt: TGTGCCAGCAGCGCAGGGTCTGGGGCCAACGTCCTGACTTTC; cdr3_aa: CASSAGSGANVLTF
clone_size: few; j_call: TRBJ1-2; cdr3_length: 16; v_call: TRBV5-6; d_call: -; cdr3_nt: TGTGCCAGCAGCTTGGAGCGCGGCCTTCTTATTCATGGCTACACCTTC; cdr3_aa: CASSLERGLLIHGYTF
clone_size: -; j_call: TRBJ2-1; cdr3_length: 15; v_call: TRBV14; d_call: -; cdr3_nt: TGTGCCAGCAGCCAAGATGGGCGGACCTACAATGAGCAGTTCTTC; cdr3_aa: CASSQDGRTYNEQFF
clone_size: -; j_call: TRBJ2-7; cdr3_length: 12; v_call: TRBV10-2; d_call: -; cdr3_nt: TGCGCCAGCACTAAAGACTATCGGGAGCAGTACTTC; cdr3_aa: CASTKDYREQYF
clone_size: -; j_call: TRBJ2-7; cdr3_length: 14; v_call: TRBV27; d_call: -; cdr3_nt: TGTGCCAGCACCCCGCCAGGGCGGACCTACGAGCAGTACTTC; cdr3_aa: CASTPPGRTYEQYF
clone_size: -; j_call: TRBJ1-1; cdr3_length: 14; v_call: TRBV30; d_call: -; cdr3_nt: TGTGCCTGGAGTCGGACCGCGGGGAACACTGAAGCTTTCTTT; cdr3_aa: CAWSRTAGNTEAFF
clone_size: -; j_call: TRBJ2-5; cdr3_length: 16; v_call: TRBV13; d_call: TRBD2; cdr3_nt: TGTGCCAGCAGCCCTGGTGGTAGCGGGGACCAAGAGACCCAGTACTTC; cdr3_aa: CASSPGGSGDQETQYF
clone_size: -; j_call: TRBJ1-2; cdr3_length: 13; v_call: TRBV15; d_call: -; cdr3_nt: TGTGCCACCAGCAGAGTGGTCGACTATGGCTACACCTTC; cdr3_aa: CATSRVVDYGYTF
clone_size: -; j_call: TRBJ2-7; cdr3_length: 15; v_call: TRBV4-1; d_call: -; cdr3_nt: TGCGCCAGCAGCCGTACCGGGACGGCATCCTACGAGCAGTACTTC; cdr3_aa: CASSRTGTASYEQYF
clone_size: few; j_call: TRBJ1-4; cdr3_length: 15; v_call: TRBV5-1; d_call: -; cdr3_nt: TGCGCCAGCAGCCGACGCCGGGACACTAATGAAAAACTGTTTTTT; cdr3_aa: CASSRRRDTNEKLFF
clone_size: -; j_call: TRBJ1-5; cdr3_length: 14; v_call: TRBV9; d_call: TRBD1; cdr3_nt: TGTGCCAGCAGCGTTGGGACAGGGGGTCAGCCCCAGCATTTT; cdr3_aa: CASSVGTGGQPQHF